This T cell receptor (beta chain) was identified in a study of T cells in Graves' hyperthyroidism and ophthalmopathy. About the research overall: Peripheral blood collection took place at initial diagnosis, before any treatment.

TCR beta CDR3 regions were amplified from RNA transcripts. Primed by the HTBI set, a first-round RT-PCR was run on the TCR CDR3. MiXCR, run by TCRdb on the multiplex PCR reads, gives a single entry per CDR3 protein. The repertoire holds approximately 870,000 distinct CDR3 sequences, around 38% seen once, with 7.5% to 9.5% in the top ten. The CDR3 contains 15 residues. CDR1 is MGHRA and CDR2 is YSYEKL in the germline V gene. Of note for this clonotype: One end of the junction fails to match germline, which may point to a read error.

The receptor was isolated from a young man with Graves' hyperthyroidism. This chain links TRBV4-1 with TRBJ2-2; maybe TRBD1 (6 bases). The specimen sequenced was blood. CDR3 DNA sequence: TGTGCCAGCAGCCCGGACAGAGAGAACACCGGGGAGCTGTTTTTT. Translation: CASSPDRENTGELFF.